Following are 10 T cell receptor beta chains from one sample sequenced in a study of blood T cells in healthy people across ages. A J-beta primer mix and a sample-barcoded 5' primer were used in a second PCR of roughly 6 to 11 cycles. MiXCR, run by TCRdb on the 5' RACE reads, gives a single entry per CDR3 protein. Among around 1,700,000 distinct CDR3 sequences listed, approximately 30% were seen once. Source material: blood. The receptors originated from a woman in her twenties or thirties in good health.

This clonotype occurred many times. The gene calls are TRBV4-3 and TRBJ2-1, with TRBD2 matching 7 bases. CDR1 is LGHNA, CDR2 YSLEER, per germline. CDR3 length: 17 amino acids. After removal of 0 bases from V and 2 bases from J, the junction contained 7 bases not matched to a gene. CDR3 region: CASSQEPSGKAYNEQFF. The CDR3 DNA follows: TGCGCCAGCAGCCAAGAACCTAGCGGTAAGGCCTACAATGAGCAGTTCTTC.

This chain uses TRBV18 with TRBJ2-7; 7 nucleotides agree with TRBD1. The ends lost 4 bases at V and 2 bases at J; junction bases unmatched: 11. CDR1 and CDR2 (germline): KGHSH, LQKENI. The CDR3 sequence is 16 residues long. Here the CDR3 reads CASSLYQGTAAYEQYF. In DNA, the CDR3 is TGTGCCAGCTCACTATACCAGGGGACAGCGGCCTACGAGCAGTACTTC. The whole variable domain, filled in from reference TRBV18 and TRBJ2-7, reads NAGVMQNPRHLVRRRGQEARLRCSPMKGHSHVYWYRQLPEEGLKFMVYLQKENIIDESGMPKERFSAEFPKEGPSILRIQQVVRGDSAAYFCASSLYQGTAAYEQYFGPGTRLTVT.

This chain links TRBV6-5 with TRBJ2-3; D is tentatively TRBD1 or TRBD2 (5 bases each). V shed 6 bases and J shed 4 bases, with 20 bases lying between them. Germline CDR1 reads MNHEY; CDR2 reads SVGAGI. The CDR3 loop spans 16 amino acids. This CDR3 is CASRKTGTMGADTQYF. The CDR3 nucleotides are TGTGCCAGCAGAAAAACCGGGACCATGGGGGCAGATACGCAGTATTTT.

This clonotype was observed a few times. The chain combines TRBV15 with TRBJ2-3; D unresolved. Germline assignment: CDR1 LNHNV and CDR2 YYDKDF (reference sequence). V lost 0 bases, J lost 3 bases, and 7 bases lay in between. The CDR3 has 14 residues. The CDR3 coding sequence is TGTGCCACCAGCAGAGATGTGACTACAGATACGCAGTATTTT. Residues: CATSRDVTTDTQYF.

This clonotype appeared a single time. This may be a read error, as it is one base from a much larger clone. CDR3 in DNA: TGTGCCAGCAGTTTTCTAGCGGGAGGGCTTACAGATACGCAGGATTTT. It specifies CASSFLAGGLTDTQDF. The chain recombines TRBV12-3 or TRBV12-4 with TRBJ2-3; 12 bases line up with TRBD2. This CDR3 has 16 residues.

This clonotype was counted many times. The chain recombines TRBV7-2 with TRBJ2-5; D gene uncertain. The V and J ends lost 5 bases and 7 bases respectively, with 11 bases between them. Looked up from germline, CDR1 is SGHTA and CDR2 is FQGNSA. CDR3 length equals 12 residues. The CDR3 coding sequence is TGTGCCAGCAGCCCCGAGTCCCGGACCCAGTACTTC. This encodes CASSPESRTQYF.

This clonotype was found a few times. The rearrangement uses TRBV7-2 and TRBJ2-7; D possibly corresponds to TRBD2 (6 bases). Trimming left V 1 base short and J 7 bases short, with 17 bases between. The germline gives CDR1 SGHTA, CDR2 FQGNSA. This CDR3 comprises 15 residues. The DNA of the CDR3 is TGTGCCAGCAGCTTAGTGAACGTGGGTCGGGGGGAGCAGTACTTC. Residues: CASSLVNVGRGEQYF.

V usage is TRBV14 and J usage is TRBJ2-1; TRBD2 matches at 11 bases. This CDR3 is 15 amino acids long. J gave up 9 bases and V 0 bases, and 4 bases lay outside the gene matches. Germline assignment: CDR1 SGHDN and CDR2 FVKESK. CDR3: CASSQEKLAGVEQFF. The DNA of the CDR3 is TGTGCCAGCAGCCAAGAAAAACTAGCGGGAGTTGAGCAGTTCTTC. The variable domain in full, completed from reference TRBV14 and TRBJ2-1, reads EAGVTQFPSHSVIEKGQTVTLRCDPISGHDNLYWYRRVMGKEIKFLLHFVKESKQDESGMPNNRFLAERTGGTYSTLKVQPAELEDSGVYFCASSQEKLAGVEQFFGPGTRLTVL.

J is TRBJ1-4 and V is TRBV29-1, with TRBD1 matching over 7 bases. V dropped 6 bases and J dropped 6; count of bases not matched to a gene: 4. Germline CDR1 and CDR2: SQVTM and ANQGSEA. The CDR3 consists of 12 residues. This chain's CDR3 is CSVQGRDEKLFF. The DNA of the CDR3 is TGCAGCGTACAGGGGCGGGATGAAAAACTGTTTTTT.

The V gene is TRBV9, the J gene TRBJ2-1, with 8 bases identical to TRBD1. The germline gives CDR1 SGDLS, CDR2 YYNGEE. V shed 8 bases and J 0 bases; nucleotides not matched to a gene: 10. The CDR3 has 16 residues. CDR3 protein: CASNTGGGFSYNEQFF. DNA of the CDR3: TGTGCCAGTAATACAGGGGGTGGGTTCTCCTACAATGAGCAGTTCTTC. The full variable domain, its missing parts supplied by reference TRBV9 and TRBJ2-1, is DSGVTQTPKHLITATGQRVTLRCSPRSGDLSVYWYQQSLDQGLQFLIQYYNGEERAKGNILERFSAQQFPDLHSELNLSSLELGDSALYFCASNTGGGFSYNEQFFGPGTRLTVL.